This T cell receptor (beta chain) was captured by sequencing in a study of molecular identifiers for immune sequencing clone quantification. The V gene's germline CDR1 is KGHDR and CDR2 SFDVKD. Trimming left V 12 bases short and J 7 bases short, with 21 bases between. The CDR3 runs 14 residues. TCRdb used MiXCR to reprocess the PCR reads, holding one entry per CDR3 protein. The table lists 400,000 to 600,000 distinct CDR3 sequences, 20% to 25% of them singletons. The sequenced sample consisted of naive CD8+ T cells from blood, with Jurkat cell RNA spiked in. The sample's subset: FACS-sorted CD8+CD4-CCR7+CD45RA+ naive T cells. The V call is TRBV24-1, the J call TRBJ2-1; D is unclear. This TCR was recovered from a human donor in good health. Some libraries in this study had Jurkat cell RNA spiked in. This CDR3 is CAGWRPGRYNEQFF. The CDR3 nucleotides are TGTGCCGGCTGGCGCCCCGGTAGGTATAATGAGCAGTTCTTC.